This T cell receptor (beta chain) was profiled in a study of T cell clones after liver transplantation. Looking at the study overall: TCRbeta sequencing after a pre-transplant mixed lymphocyte reaction identified graft-donor-reactive clones, later tracked in post-transplant blood. Pre-transplant mixed lymphocyte reactions yielded third-party-reactive TCRbeta sequences as comparators for graft-donor-reactive sequences.

Assay used: immunoSEQ multiplex PCR; TCRdb lists only in-frame clones, some missing. This sample has 65,000 to 70,000 clones, with more than 85% found just once. This CDR3 spans 15 amino acids. J gave up 7 bases and V 5 bases, and 10 bases lay outside the gene matches. Germline V lookup: CDR1 SGHRS, CDR2 YFSETQ. The sequence came from a human patient who received a liver transplant. Some T cells may be supplied by the graft donor. Sequenced here: CD4+ T cells from blood, sampled less than 27 months after liver transplant. The V gene is TRBV5-1, the J gene TRBJ2-1, with 9 bases aligning to TRBD2. Here the CDR3 reads CASRTGTSTANEQFF. Written as DNA, the CDR3 is TGCGCCAGCAGGACCGGGACTAGCACCGCAAATGAGCAGTTCTTC. Full variable domain (rest looked up from reference TRBV5-1 and TRBJ2-1): KAGVTQTPRYLIKTRGQQVTLSCSPISGHRSVSWYQQTPGQGLQFLFEYFSETQRNKGNFPGRFSGRQFSNSRSEMNVSTLELGDSALYLCASRTGTSTANEQFFGPGTRLTVL.